Listed here are 3 T cell receptor beta chains from one sample, sequenced in a study of regulatory T cells. Study results and caveats: Hydrophobic residues at CDR3 positions 6 and 7 were enriched in conventional CD4+ T cells of CD3G-deficient patients.

Primers: 52 TRBV forward and 13 TRBJ reverse. The table came from immunoSEQ multiplex PCR; TCRdb's copy has only in-frame clones and leaves some out. Of tens of thousands of clones in the sample, 85% to 95% were seen once. What these receptors recognize is not known. The source material was conventional CD4+ T cells sorted from blood. The receptor set was obtained from a child aged 2 to 15 with CD3G deficiency.

The chain couples TRBV5-1 to TRBJ2-2; D not resolved. Trimming took off 0 bases at V and 6 bases at J, with 12 bases between the two ends. The CDR3 spans 15 residues. CDR1 is SGHRS and CDR2 is YFSETQ in the germline V gene. In nucleotides, the CDR3 is TGCGCCAGCAGCTTGGAGTCTTCTTGGGCCGGGGAGCTGTTTTTT. Translating gives CASSLESSWAGELFF.

This clone was seen a single time. J is TRBJ2-1 and V is TRBV30; D is undetermined. Germline loops: CDR1 GTSNPN, CDR2 SVGIG (reference sequence). The V and J ends lost 2 bases and 4 bases respectively, with 3 bases between them. The CDR3 is 11 amino acids. The CDR3 loop reads CAWSRYNEQFF. The CDR3 DNA reads as TGTGCCTGGAGTCGGTACAATGAGCAGTTCTTC.

V is TRBV28 and J is TRBJ1-2, with 7 bases lining up with TRBD1. V trimming: 4 bases; J trimming: 9 bases; junction bases outside the gene matches: 5. The CDR3 consists of 12 residues. CDR1 and CDR2 from the germline V gene are MDHEN and SYDVKM. CDR3 sequence reads: CASSSDRRRYTF. The CDR3 DNA sequence: TGTGCCAGCAGTTCGGACAGGAGACGCTACACCTTC.